This TCR beta chain is drawn from a study of control samples from healthy donors and cancer patients. Germline V lookup: CDR1 SGHNT, CDR2 YYREEE (reference sequence). Trimming at V came to 4 bases and at J to 2 bases, leaving 4 bases not matched to a gene. The CDR3 is made up of 15 amino acids. Assay: immunoSEQ multiplex PCR; the TCRdb copy retains only in-frame clones and omits some. The sample lists under 200,000 clones; roughly 95% were seen once. The chain combines TRBV5-4 with TRBJ2-4; TRBD1 aligns across 9 bases. The sequence derives from a woman aged 55-69 years in good health. Source material: blood. CDR3 in amino acids: CASSPQGASKNIQYF. CDR3 nucleotides: TGTGCCAGCAGCCCACAGGGGGCGTCCAAAAACATTCAGTACTTC.